This is a list of T cell receptor beta chains from one sample in a study of shared clonotypes between healthy human individuals. Only in-frame clones appear in the TCRdb table, and some are missing; sequencing was by immunoSEQ multiplex PCR. The sample yields roughly 2.4 million clones, 90% to 97% seen once. Sample: naive CD4+ T cells sorted from blood. The source is a man aged 18 to 29 in good health. CDR3s include the opening cysteine and the closing phenylalanine or tryptophan. A D gene is named only where the DNA matches it firmly. Not every row has a clone size; where given, it reads once, few, many or a size class.

d_call,j_call,v_call,clone_size,cdr3_aa,cdr3_nt
.,TRBJ1-6,TRBV5-1,.,CASSLRDNYNSPLHF,TGCGCCAGCAGCTTAAGGGACAACTATAATTCACCCCTCCACTTT
TRBD1,TRBJ1-1,TRBV6-4,.,CASSDRTRGAEAFF,TGTGCCAGCAGTGACCGGACCAGGGGGGCTGAAGCTTTCTTT
TRBD1,TRBJ1-2,TRBV6-5,.,CASSWTGTHYGYTF,TGTGCCAGCAGTTGGACAGGGACCCACTATGGCTACACCTTC
.,TRBJ1-2,TRBV11-2,once,CASSLTGYGYTF,TGTGCCAGCAGCTTAACAGGGTATGGCTACACCTTC
.,TRBJ2-2,TRBV6-1,.,CASGQYSNTGELFF,TGTGCCAGCGGGCAGTATTCGAACACCGGGGAGCTGTTTTTT
.,TRBJ2-3,TRBV15,.,CATSRAAGISTDTQYF,TGTGCCACCAGCAGAGCGGCAGGGATAAGCACAGATACGCAGTATTTT
.,TRBJ1-4,TRBV7-9,.,CASSLWGTQEKLFF,TGTGCCAGCAGCTTATGGGGGACGCAAGAAAAACTGTTTTTT
.,TRBJ2-1,TRBV11-3,.,CASSLSGASYNEQFF,TGTGCCAGCAGCTTGTCAGGGGCCTCCTACAATGAGCAGTTCTTC
.,TRBJ2-3,TRBV15,.,CATSPEARGTDTQYF,TGTGCCACCAGCCCGGAGGCGAGGGGCACAGATACGCAGTATTTT
.,TRBJ1-2,TRBV10-1,.,CASSEWPPTNGYTF,TGCGCCAGCAGTGAGTGGCCACCAACGAATGGCTACACCTTC
TRBD1,TRBJ1-2,TRBV7-2,.,CASSVGTANYGYTF,TGTGCCAGCAGCGTTGGGACAGCCAACTATGGCTACACCTTC
.,TRBJ2-7,TRBV19,.,CATKILGRDEQYF,TGTGCCACTAAAATATTAGGCAGGGACGAGCAGTACTTC
TRBD2,TRBJ2-5,TRBV5-3,.,CARSRGGSRPETQYF,TGTGCCAGAAGTAGAGGCGGGAGTAGGCCTGAGACCCAGTACTTC
.,TRBJ2-5,TRBV5-4,.,CASSRDGETQYF,TGTGCCAGCAGCCGGGACGGGGAGACCCAGTACTTC
TRBD1,TRBJ1-1,TRBV28,.,CASSFNQGGGTEAFF,TGTGCCAGCAGTTTCAATCAGGGGGGAGGGACTGAAGCTTTCTTT
TRBD1,TRBJ2-3,TRBV4-3,.,CASSQDLGTGIADTQYF,TGCGCCAGCAGCCAAGATCTGGGGACAGGGATTGCAGATACGCAGTATTTT
TRBD1,TRBJ2-5,TRBV10-3,.,CAISPTQGAGETQYF,TGTGCCATCAGTCCCACCCAGGGGGCGGGGGAGACCCAGTACTTC
.,TRBJ1-2,TRBV30,.,CAWTQTTSYTF,TGTGCCTGGACCCAGACTACGAGCTACACCTTC
TRBD1,TRBJ2-3,TRBV5-1,.,CASSLTGGVGTDTQYF,TGCGCCAGCAGCCTGACAGGGGGCGTCGGTACAGATACGCAGTATTTT
.,TRBJ1-2,TRBV10-3,.,CAISAVDNYGYTF,TGTGCCATCAGTGCGGTAGACAACTATGGCTACACCTTC
TRBD2,TRBJ2-1,TRBV6-5,once,CASSPAGGGYNEQFF,TGTGCCAGCAGTCCCGCTGGCGGGGGGTACAATGAGCAGTTCTTC
TRBD2,TRBJ2-1,TRBV2,.,CASSGLAAVYNEQFF,TGTGCCAGCAGTGGACTAGCGGCGGTCTACAATGAGCAGTTCTTC
TRBD2,TRBJ2-1,TRBV4-1,.,CASSLGGAYNEQFF,TGCGCCAGCAGCCTGGGGGGGGCCTACAATGAGCAGTTCTTC
TRBD1,TRBJ2-7,TRBV7-8,.,CASSLATGASYEQYF,TGTGCCAGCAGCTTAGCGACAGGGGCATCCTACGAGCAGTACTTC
.,TRBJ1-1,TRBV9,.,CASSVAPQEGSTEAFF,TGTGCCAGCAGCGTAGCTCCTCAGGAGGGTTCCACTGAAGCTTTCTTT
.,TRBJ2-7,TRBV4-3,.,CASSQDEGVSGEQYF,TGCGCCAGCAGCCAAGATGAGGGGGTCTCAGGCGAGCAGTACTTC
TRBD1,TRBJ1-2,TRBV5-6,.,CASSPGTADNNYGYTF,TGTGCCAGCAGCCCCGGGACAGCGGACAATAACTATGGCTACACCTTC
TRBD1,TRBJ1-1,TRBV7-9,.,CASSLKQGAGTEAFF,TGTGCCAGCAGCCTAAAACAGGGGGCGGGGACTGAAGCTTTCTTT
.,TRBJ2-3,TRBV7-2,.,CASSLASARTLTDTQYF,TGTGCCAGCAGCTTAGCCTCCGCTCGGACTCTCACAGATACGCAGTATTTT
.,TRBJ1-2,TRBV28,.,CASSSRALHGYTF,TGTGCCAGCAGTTCCCGGGCCCTGCATGGCTACACCTTC
TRBD2,TRBJ2-3,TRBV9,.,CASSPRLAGGPTTDTQYF,TGTGCCAGCAGCCCACGACTAGCGGGGGGGCCGACGACAGATACGCAGTATTTT
.,TRBJ1-2,TRBV2,.,CASREIGYTF,TGTGCCAGCAGGGAGATTGGCTACACCTTC
.,TRBJ1-1,TRBV7-8,.,CASSAKAVNTEAFF,TGTGCCAGCAGCGCGAAGGCGGTGAACACTGAAGCTTTCTTT
TRBD1,TRBJ2-7,TRBV7-9,.,CASSLALTGYYEQYF,TGTGCCAGCAGCTTAGCCTTGACAGGGTACTACGAGCAGTACTTC
TRBD2,TRBJ2-2,TRBV28,.,CASSLFLAGAMDTGELFF,TGTGCCAGCAGTTTATTCCTAGCGGGGGCGATGGACACCGGGGAGCTGTTTTTT
TRBD2,TRBJ2-6,TRBV2,.,CASSESGGSGAGANVLTF,TGTGCCAGCAGTGAGTCCGGGGGGAGTGGTGCTGGGGCCAACGTCCTGACTTTC
TRBD2,TRBJ2-3,TRBV7-7,.,CASSAGLAFSTDTQYF,TGTGCTAGCAGCGCGGGACTAGCGTTTAGCACAGATACGCAGTATTTT
.,TRBJ1-4,TRBV15,.,CATSPGRAEKLFF,TGTGCCACCAGCCCGGGACGGGCTGAAAAACTGTTTTTT
TRBD1,TRBJ2-6,TRBV2,.,CASSIAGTGTVGANVLTF,TGTGCCAGCAGCATAGCCGGGACAGGGACAGTAGGAGCCAACGTCCTGACTTTC
TRBD1,TRBJ1-1,TRBV28,few,CASSVVRGRRTEAFF,TGTGCCAGCAGTGTAGTGAGGGGGCGTCGCACTGAAGCTTTCTTT
.,TRBJ1-3,TRBV7-2,once,CASTLAGSLSGNTIYF,TGTGCCAGCACCCTCGCGGGGAGTCTCTCTGGAAACACCATATATTTT
TRBD2,TRBJ2-5,TRBV5-1,.,CASSLEASGVETQYF,TGCGCCAGCAGCTTGGAGGCTAGCGGAGTAGAGACCCAGTACTTC
.,TRBJ1-6,TRBV19,few,CASEGGQGNSPLHF,TGTGCCAGTGAGGGGGGGCAGGGCAATTCACCCCTCCACTTT
.,TRBJ2-3,TRBV5-1,.,CASSLEGVDTQYF,TGCGCCAGCAGCTTGGAGGGGGTTGATACGCAGTATTTT
.,TRBJ2-1,TRBV5-8,.,CASSLWGYNEQFF,TGTGCCAGCAGCTTGTGGGGGTACAATGAGCAGTTCTTC
.,TRBJ1-2,TRBV7-2,.,CASSPHGPNYGYTF,TGTGCCAGCAGCCCCCACGGGCCGAACTATGGCTACACCTTC